Below, 5 T cell receptor beta chains from the same sample are listed, as sequenced in a study of beta chain features in type 1 diabetes. Isolated RNA was reverse transcribed in full, so expressed TCRB transcripts were sequenced. Here immunoSEQ multiplex PCR was the method, and the copy in TCRdb shows in-frame clones only, minus some. This sample has 160,000 or so clones, with 7% to 10% found just once. Sequences were obtained from central memory CD4+ T cells from blood. These receptors were taken from a young woman in good health.

The rearrangement links TRBV7-2 to TRBJ2-3; 12 bases map to TRBD2. The J segment lost 6 bases and the V segment lost 4 bases, leaving 8 bases of the junction unmatched. Germline V gene sequence: CDR1 SGHTA, CDR2 FQGNSA. The CDR3 has 16 residues. The CDR3 DNA sequence: TGTGCCAGCAGCTACCAGGGACTAGCGGGTTATGATACGCAGTATTTT. It is translated as CASSYQGLAGYDTQYF.

The V and J genes are TRBV5-6 and TRBJ2-3, with 13 nucleotides matching TRBD2. CDR3 length equals 16 residues. Germline V gives CDR1 SGHDT, CDR2 YYEEEE. V shed 5 bases, J shed 6 bases, and the junction held 9 bases outside the gene matches. CDR3: CASSRTSGSLVDTQYF. As DNA, the CDR3 is TGTGCCAGCAGTCGGACTAGCGGGAGCTTAGTCGATACGCAGTATTTT.

The V call is TRBV14, the J call TRBJ2-5; 9 nucleotides line up with TRBD1. V was pared by 1 base and J by 5 bases, with 11 bases of the junction left unmatched. This CDR3 has 17 residues. Germline V gene sequence: CDR1 SGHDN, CDR2 FVKESK. The DNA for the CDR3 is TGTGCCAGCAGCCAAGCGATTGGGACAGGGATTGAGGAGACCCAGTACTTC. Translated, it gives CASSQAIGTGIEETQYF.

This clone has more than one count but fewer than ten. The chain recombines TRBV4-1 with TRBJ2-3; perhaps TRBD2 as D (5 bases). V was shortened by 2 bases and J by 4 bases, with 19 bases between the two germline ends. The CDR3 extends over 17 amino acids. Germline assignment: CDR1 MGHRA and CDR2 YSYEKL. CDR3 DNA sequence: TGCGCCAGCAGCCAACCTTTTGGACTGGCCAGATCAGATACGCAGTATTTT. This sequence encodes CASSQPFGLARSDTQYF.

The chain couples TRBV4-1 to TRBJ2-1; 13 bases align to TRBD2. With 5 bases clipped from V and 5 bases from J, the junction kept 6 bases outside the gene matches. Per the germline V gene, CDR1 is MGHRA and CDR2 is YSYEKL. This CDR3 spans 16 amino acids. In DNA, the CDR3 is TGCGCCAGCAGCTCCCGGACTAGCGGGGGAAACAATGAGCAGTTCTTC. Its protein is CASSSRTSGGNNEQFF.